The 23 T cell receptor beta chains below all came from one sample that was sequenced in a study of blood T cell repertoires in COVID-19. This table comes from immunoSEQ multiplex PCR, and its TCRdb copy is limited to in-frame clones, with some not included. The sample includes about 190,000 clones, under 80% of them seen just once. Sample: peripheral blood. These receptors were collected from a woman aged 45-65 years with acute or convalescent COVID-19.

The chain employs TRBV7-6 and TRBJ2-7, with a weak D call TRBD1 (5 bases). In germline, CDR1 is SGHVS, CDR2 FNYEAQ. Trimming stripped 1 base from V and 0 bases from J, with 7 bases between. The CDR3 runs 14 residues. The CDR3 DNA reads as TGTGCCAGCAGCTTAGGACAGAGCTCCTACGAGCAGTACTTC. Protein: CASSLGQSSYEQYF.

This clone was seen a few times. This rearrangement joins TRBV13 to TRBJ2-1; TRBD2 might be the D (6 bases). Trimming took off 4 bases at V and 0 bases at J, with 13 bases between the two ends. Per germline, CDR1 PRHDT and CDR2 FYEKMQ (reference sequence). The CDR3 contains 16 residues. Here the CDR3 DNA reads TGTGCCAGCAGCTACCCTCGGGGGATCTCCTACAATGAGCAGTTCTTC. Protein product: CASSYPRGISYNEQFF.

V gene TRBV6-4 combines with J gene TRBJ2-1; 10 bases are a match to TRBD1. The CDR3 contains 13 residues. Germline V gene lookup returns CDR1 MRHNA and CDR2 SNTAGT. Trimming took 6 bases from V and 12 from J; bases not matched to a gene: 8. CDR3 region: CASSASGQGGQFF. CDR3 DNA sequence: TGTGCCAGCAGCGCCTCCGGACAGGGGGGGCAGTTCTTC.

This clone was picked up one time. The rearrangement uses TRBV5-1 and TRBJ2-7; 9 nucleotides line up with TRBD1. Germline assignment: CDR1 SGHRS and CDR2 YFSETQ. Germline trimming cut 4 bases from V and 7 bases from J; bases unmatched to any gene: 12. The CDR3 spans 15 residues. CDR3 region: CASSLGTGRSPEQYF. CDR3 coding DNA: TGCGCCAGCAGCCTCGGGACAGGGAGAAGTCCGGAGCAGTACTTC.

This clone was picked up one time. The chain has TRBV9 and TRBJ1-2, with 8 bases aligning to TRBD1. The CDR3 covers 16 residues. V was pared by 2 bases and J by 2 bases, with 8 bases of the junction left unmatched. Germline V CDR1 and CDR2: SGDLS, YYNGEE. CDR3: CASSVGGTGSNYGYTF. CDR3 DNA: TGTGCCAGCAGCGTGGGAGGGACAGGATCCAACTATGGCTACACCTTC.

V and J are TRBV29-1 and TRBJ2-1; 10 bases fit TRBD2. Germline CDR1 reads SQVTM; CDR2 reads ANQGSEA. V lost 1 base and J lost 8; bases outside the gene matches: 8. The CDR3 consists of 15 residues. This CDR3 reads CSVEGASGRSDEQFF. The CDR3 nucleotides are TGCAGCGTTGAAGGGGCTAGCGGGAGAAGTGATGAGCAGTTCTTC.

The chain joins TRBV19 to TRBJ2-1, with 7 bases that match TRBD2. J was trimmed by 1 base and V by 5 bases; bases with no gene match: 5. The CDR3 consists of 15 residues. Germline V gene lookup returns CDR1 LNHDA and CDR2 SQIVND (reference sequence). The CDR3 DNA reads TGTGCCAGTAGTCGCACGGGGGGATCCTACAATGAGCAGTTCTTC. Protein sequence: CASSRTGGSYNEQFF.

The V call is TRBV24-1, the J call TRBJ2-7, with 8 positions matching TRBD2. Germline V CDR1 and CDR2: KGHDR, SFDVKD. The CDR3 covers 15 residues. V lost 2 bases to trimming and J lost 3 bases; unmatched junction nucleotides: 5. The CDR3 spells CATSDSGGGNYEQYF. CDR3 bases: TGTGCCACCAGTGATTCGGGGGGGGGAAACTACGAGCAGTACTTC.

This chain joins TRBV4-1 and TRBJ2-7, with D tentatively TRBD2 (6 bases). The length of the CDR3 is 16 residues. Germline CDR1 MGHRA, CDR2 YSYEKL. V lost 0 bases and J 2 bases, leaving 14 bases between the germline ends. The CDR3 region has the DNA TGCGCCAGCAGCCAAGAGGATTCCCGCGGGACCTACGAGCAGTACTTC. Translated: CASSQEDSRGTYEQYF.

In the case of this clone: Other nucleotide sequences from this sample produce the same CDR3. V and J are TRBV19 and TRBJ1-5; D perhaps matches TRBD1 (5 bases). The germline CDR1 and CDR2 sequences are LNHDA and SQIVND (reference sequence). The CDR3 sequence is 13 residues long. V lost 2 bases and J lost 7, with 9 bases in between. CDR3 nucleotide sequence: TGTGCCAGTAGTATACAGGGAGGCCAGCCCCAGCATTTT. The encoded protein is CASSIQGGQPQHF.

V is TRBV5-1 and J is TRBJ2-2, with D unclear. Germline V gene lookup returns CDR1 SGHRS and CDR2 YFSETQ. Trimming took off 4 bases at V and 1 base at J, with 8 bases between the two ends. This CDR3 is 14 amino acids long. The CDR3 reads CASSIDLNTGELFF. CDR3 coding DNA: TGCGCCAGCAGCATAGATCTGAACACCGGGGAGCTGTTTTTT.

The chain joins TRBV4-3 to TRBJ1-6, with D possibly being TRBD1 (6 bases). Trimming removed 0 bases at V and 10 bases at J, with 19 bases between. Germline assignment: CDR1 LGHNA and CDR2 YSLEER. The CDR3 spans 17 residues. This chain's CDR3 is CASSQETGALAGSPLHF. For the CDR3, the DNA is TGCGCCAGCAGCCAAGAGACAGGAGCCCTCGCCGGGTCACCCCTCCACTTT.

The chain combines TRBV24-1 with TRBJ1-2; TRBD1 matches 9 bases. Trimming took 3 bases from V and 4 from J; bases not matched to a gene: 2. Per the germline V gene, CDR1 is KGHDR and CDR2 is SFDVKD. CDR3 size: 14 residues. The CDR3 DNA sequence: TGTGCCACCAGTGATCCGACAGGGGGCTATGGCTACACCTTC. Translation: CATSDPTGGYGYTF.

The chain is built from TRBV5-5 and TRBJ2-7, with unresolved D. Looked up from germline, CDR1 is SGHKS and CDR2 is YYEKEE (reference sequence). The V end lost 4 bases, the J end lost 4 bases, and 9 bases lay between the germline ends. The CDR3 covers 12 residues. The CDR3 bases are TGTGCCAGCAGCCTAGACCTATACGAGCAGTACTTC. Its translation is CASSLDLYEQYF.

This chain connects TRBV4-1 to TRBJ1-1; D gene ambiguous. This CDR3 contains 15 residues. Germline CDR1 MGHRA, CDR2 YSYEKL. The V and J ends lost 1 base and 1 base respectively, with 10 bases between them. The CDR3 region has the DNA TGCGCCAGCAGCCAAGGATCCTCGGGGAACACTGAAGCTTTCTTT. This sequence encodes CASSQGSSGNTEAFF.

DNA of the CDR3: TGTGCCAGCAGTTTTGGGACAGGCGGGCGCGAATTTTTT. Its protein is CASSFGTGGREFF. The chain carries TRBV12-3 or TRBV12-4 and TRBJ1-4, with 8 bases fitting TRBD1. The V segment lost 3 bases and the J segment 17 bases; nucleotides outside the gene matches: 11. The CDR3 length is 13 residues.

J is TRBJ1-2 and V is TRBV30, with 7 nucleotides matching TRBD1. The CDR3 has 13 amino acids. With 4 bases clipped from V and 3 bases from J, the junction kept 5 bases outside the gene matches. The germline V gene has CDR1 GTSNPN and CDR2 SVGIG (reference sequence). CDR3 DNA sequence: TGTGCCTGGAACCCCGACAGGGACTATGGCTACACCTTC. This encodes CAWNPDRDYGYTF. Full variable domain (rest looked up from reference TRBV30 and TRBJ1-2): SQTIHQWPATLVQPVGSPLSLECTVEGTSNPNLYWYRQAAGRGLQLLFYSVGIGQISSEVPQNLSASRPQDRQFILSSKKLLLSDSGFYLCAWNPDRDYGYTFGSGTRLTVV.

This clone has just one count. This rearrangement joins TRBV28 to TRBJ1-5; no firm D call. Trimming pared 4 bases from V and 5 bases from J, leaving 9 bases between. The CDR3 is 13 amino acids. The V gene's germline CDR1 is MDHEN and CDR2 SYDVKM. The CDR3 is CASSYRDYQPQHF. The DNA of the CDR3 is TGTGCCAGCAGTTATCGGGATTATCAGCCCCAGCATTTT.

This chain links TRBV28 with TRBJ1-5, with D tentatively TRBD1 (5 bases). Germline assignment: CDR1 MDHEN and CDR2 SYDVKM. The V and J ends lost 7 bases and 5 bases respectively, with 18 bases between them. This CDR3 is 15 amino acids long. CDR3 DNA: TGTGCCAGCACCATCATAGGGCAGGGTCATCAGCCCCAGCATTTT. Its translation is CASTIIGQGHQPQHF.

The chain recombines TRBV28 with TRBJ2-1; 8 bases agree with TRBD2. The CDR3 contains 15 residues. Germline CDR1 and CDR2: MDHEN and SYDVKM. With 6 bases clipped from V and 6 bases from J, the junction kept 10 bases outside the gene matches. Here the CDR3 DNA reads TGTGCCAGCAGGGCAGGGTTTAGCGGGGTCAATGAGCAGTTCTTC. This codes for CASRAGFSGVNEQFF.

This clone was seen a single time. The V and J genes are TRBV19 and TRBJ1-5; D may be TRBD1 (6 bases). The CDR3 totals 17 residues. Between the trimmed V and J ends, which lost 5 bases and 3 bases, there was a span of 20 bases. CDR1 is LNHDA, CDR2 SQIVND, per germline (reference sequence). The CDR3 reads CASSPRGGGTVNQPQHF. In DNA form, the CDR3 reads TGTGCCAGTAGTCCCCGGGGTGGGGGCACGGTCAATCAGCCCCAGCATTTT.

In its sample, this clone was seen a few times. The CDR3: CASSLGGGPNYGYTF. In DNA form, the CDR3 reads TGCGCCAGCAGCTTGGGTGGAGGCCCTAACTATGGCTACACCTTC. The chain uses TRBV5-1 and TRBJ1-2; D unclear. The V and J ends lost 0 bases and 0 bases respectively, with 9 bases between them. The CDR3 spans 15 residues. CDR1 and CDR2 (germline): SGHRS, YFSETQ.

The V call is TRBV7-2, the J call TRBJ2-7; D may be TRBD2 (5 bases). Deletions cut 5 bases from V and 0 bases from J, with 11 bases between. The CDR3 extends over 14 amino acids. The germline CDR1 and CDR2 sequences are SGHTA and FQGNSA. Here the CDR3 DNA reads TGTGCCAGCAGCCTCGGACTTAGCTCCTACGAGCAGTACTTC. This translates into CASSLGLSSYEQYF.